This TCR beta chain was recorded in a study of CD8+ T cells in alopecia areata (dated by TCRdb to the late 2010s). With regard to the full study: Treated patients were enrolled in an open-label pilot trial of oral tofacitinib, 5 to 10 mg twice daily, for moderate-to-severe alopecia areata. Patients on tofacitinib were biopsied at baseline and after 4 and 24 weeks of treatment, and several of the patients also had a later scalp biopsy. Patients stayed on tofacitinib for 6 to 18 months and then had 6 months of follow-up off drug so that delayed response and recurrence could be assessed. Disease severity in treated patients was measured with the SALT score, which quantifies the percentage of affected scalp surface area. Amplification of TCRbeta CDR3 regions was done by immunoSEQ multiplex PCR using 35 Vbeta forward primers and 13 Jbeta reverse primers. RNA came from the PAXgene miRNA kit for fixed scalp, the miRNeasy kit for PBMCs, and the RNeasy kit for mouse skin. Human TCRbeta sequencing covered scalp tissue and sorted CD4+ and CD8+ peripheral blood T cells from patchy and totalis/universalis alopecia areata patients and healthy controls. Clonality in the scalp was compared among normal scalp (n=4), patchy alopecia areata scalp (n=8), and alopecia totalis/universalis scalp (n=8). The study used high-throughput TCRbeta sequencing to examine T cell clonal expansion in alopecia areata, in both the C3H/HeJ mouse model and human patients. Summary of the overall study and its limitations: With tofacitinib, both scalp clonality and the number of expanded CD8+ clones among the top 100 scalp clones went down significantly. Unlike mouse skin, which is dominated by gammadelta T cells, normal human skin has resident alphabeta T cells that are also sequenced, and this complicates analysis of the scalp TCR repertoire. Compared with normal scalp, lesional scalp had higher clonality and more expanded CD8+ clones, particularly in alopecia totalis/universalis, a pattern that suggests antigenic drive. The treated cohort was small, with a single nonresponder, so links between baseline CD8+ expansion and response need larger studies. Compared with mice, TCR sequences shared between patients were less clear, possibly partly because of HLA diversity across the patient population. During tofacitinib treatment, many expanded lesional clones remained in scalp and blood, and this persistence may partly explain relapse after treatment is stopped.

The protocol used for the library was the immunoSEQ multiplex PCR assay. RNA was extracted from all samples and reverse transcribed into cDNA, which served as template for TCR sequencing. First-strand cDNA was synthesized using SuperScript III with a 2:1 mix of oligo-dT and random hexamers. A synthetic immune receptor repertoire was used to assess amplification bias, and residual bias was removed computationally. For the original study's pipeline: After raw reads were preprocessed to remove errors, the CDR3 was defined following IMGT conventions as running from the conserved cysteine to phenylalanine. Clonality was calculated as 1 minus Shannon entropy normalized by log2 of the number of productive unique TCRs. Whether scalp clones were CD4 or CD8 was inferred by matching scalp TCRbeta sequences against CD4 and CD8 repertoires sorted from blood. TCRdb mirrors the immuneACCESS table, restricted to in-frame sequences. Some clones are absent from its copies; in checked studies, under half trace to an unresolved V gene, and the reason for the others is unknown. Clone size and the V and J calls come from that table; the DNA yielded D and trimming. Recorded for this sample are roughly 220,000 clones; approximately 38% of them occurred a single time. The ten largest clones take up 0.48% of the sample.

The treatment or condition label here, explained by the study, means: oral pan-JAK inhibitor, 5-10 mg twice daily. Peripheral blood and lesional scalp punch biopsies were obtained from patients with alopecia areata. PBMCs were isolated by density centrifugation and stained for CD3, CD4 and CD8, after which CD4+ and CD8+ T cells were sorted on a FACSAria. A note on this clone: There is no known antigen for this receptor. Base qualities are not recorded, but no much larger clone differs from it by a single base.

The V end loses 0 bases and the J end loses 1 base, and a stretch of 7 bases separates them. Via the germline V gene, CDR1 is LGHNA and CDR2 YNFKEQ. Inclusive of the bounding cysteine and phenylalanine, the CDR3 is 15 residues long. The entry retains the CDR3 DNA only, 45 bases that are in frame from base 1. The sample consisted of CD4+ T cells sorted from blood, taken at roughly week 30, from a patient treated with tofacitinib. The V and J segments used are TRBV4-2 and TRBJ1-3; TRBD1 is perhaps the D gene, given 6 matching bases. The sequence was collected from a human donor with alopecia areata. The CDR3 region has the sequence CASSQEQGSGNTIYF. The DNA sequence is as follows: TGTGCCAGCAGCCAAGAACAGGGATCTGGAAACACCATATATTTT.